This TCR beta chain was captured by sequencing in a study of CD8 T cells in Susac syndrome. Germline loops: CDR1 SGHVS, CDR2 FQNEAQ. The CDR3 consists of 14 residues. J was trimmed by 8 bases and V by 4 bases; bases with no gene match: 3. After extraction with the RNeasy kit, about 0.45 to 1 ug of the RNA was reverse transcribed using random hexamers. Via MiXCR, TCRdb re-called the immunoSEQ multiplex PCR reads, giving one row per CDR3 protein. Of about 120,000 distinct CDR3 sequences in the sample, nearly 95% were seen once. V is TRBV7-8 and J is TRBJ2-2; 11 positions match TRBD1. The sequence came from a human donor in good health. The sequencing input was CD4+ T cells from PBMCs. Here the CDR3 DNA reads TGTGCCAGCAGCTCGGACAGGGGGCTTGGGGAGCTGTTTTTT. Protein sequence: CASSSDRGLGELFF.